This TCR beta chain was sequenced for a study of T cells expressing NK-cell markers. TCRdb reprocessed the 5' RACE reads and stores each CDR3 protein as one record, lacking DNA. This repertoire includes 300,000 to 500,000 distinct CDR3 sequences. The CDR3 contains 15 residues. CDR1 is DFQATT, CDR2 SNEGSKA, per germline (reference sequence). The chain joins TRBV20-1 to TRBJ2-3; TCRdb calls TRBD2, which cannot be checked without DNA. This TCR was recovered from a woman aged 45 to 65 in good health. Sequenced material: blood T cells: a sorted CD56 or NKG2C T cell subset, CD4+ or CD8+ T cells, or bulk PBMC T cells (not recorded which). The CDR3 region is CSATLAGVSTDTQYF.